The 30 T cell receptor beta chains listed next were all sequenced from one sample in a study of graft-versus-host responses after intestinal transplantation. No antigen has been assigned to these receptors. Only in-frame clones appear in the TCRdb table, and some are missing; sequencing was by immunoSEQ multiplex PCR. The table has approximately 97,000 clones, around 91% seen once. The sample was unstimulated CD4+ T cells sorted from spleen or lymph node cells, taken before transplant. All receptors come from a human donor who was the organ donor for an intestinal transplant.

The rearrangement links TRBV10-3 to TRBJ2-4; 14 positions match TRBD2. CDR1 and CDR2 from the germline V gene are ENHRY and SYGVKD. This CDR3 region has 20 residues. J lost 1 base, V lost 6 bases, and 14 bases had no gene match. CDR3 region: CAIRAGTSGGPGLAKNIQYF. CDR3 bases: TGTGCCATCAGAGCCGGGACTAGCGGGGGCCCCGGTTTGGCCAAAAACATTCAGTACTTC.

This chain joins TRBV4-3 and TRBJ2-7; tentatively, D is TRBD1 (6 bases). V was clipped by 4 bases and J by 5 bases, with 30 bases between them. This CDR3 has 19 residues. CDR1 is LGHNA and CDR2 is YSLEER in the germline V gene. The CDR3 DNA is TGCGCCAGCAGCCGAAATCTTATGGGACATCGCCAAACTATTAACGAGCAGTACTTC. Its protein product is CASSRNLMGHRQTINEQYF.

J is TRBJ2-1 and V is TRBV28; TRBD2 agrees at 10 bases. The trim removed 7 bases at V and 2 bases at J, leaving 11 bases unmatched. The CDR3 covers 17 residues. Germline lookup yields CDR1 MDHEN and CDR2 SYDVKM. The DNA for the CDR3 is TGTGCCAGCACACGAGGGGACGGACTAGCGGCCTACAATGAGCAGTTCTTC. Translating gives CASTRGDGLAAYNEQFF.

The V call is TRBV11-2, the J call TRBJ1-1; TRBD1 is a possible D gene (5 bases). The CDR3 loop spans 15 amino acids. The V and J ends lost 2 bases and 3 bases respectively, with 13 bases between them. The V gene's germline CDR1 is SGHAT and CDR2 FQNNGV. The CDR3 DNA is TGTGCCAGCAGCTTAAGTGCAGGGAGGTACACTGAAGCTTTCTTT. Translating gives CASSLSAGRYTEAFF.

With respect to this clone: The junction does not match germline at one end; this may be a read error. Other DNA sequences of this sample code for an identical CDR3. The chain carries TRBV7-2 and TRBJ2-3; D is unclear. CDR3 length: 15 residues. Looked up from germline, CDR1 is SGHTA and CDR2 is FQGNSA. CDR3 sequence: CASSLFPHTPDTQYF. The CDR3 DNA follows: TGTGCCAGCAGCTTATTCCCTCACACCCCAGATACGCAATATTTT.

This clone has just one count. V is TRBV7-9 and J is TRBJ2-1, with D possibly matching TRBD2 (5 bases). Trimming cost V 6 bases and J 0 bases, with 12 bases left between them. Looked up from germline, CDR1 is SEHNR and CDR2 is FQNEAQ (reference sequence). This CDR3 contains 15 residues. Here the CDR3 DNA reads TGTGCCAGCAGACCCGGGGTCGTCTCCTACAATGAGCAGTTCTTC. Protein: CASRPGVVSYNEQFF.

V is TRBV2 and J is TRBJ2-7; weak D call: TRBD2 (5 bases). V was clipped by 6 bases and J by 4 bases, with 22 bases between them. The length of the CDR3 is 16 residues. From germline, CDR1 is SNHLY and CDR2 FYNNEI. The DNA of the CDR3 is TGTGCCAGCAGCCCCTTGGGGAGATTAAGGCAATACGAGCAGTACTTC. This gives the protein CASSPLGRLRQYEQYF.

The chain uses TRBV23-1 and TRBJ1-1; D uncertain. TRBV23-1 is an ORF for which the function is uncertain. CDR3 length equals 18 residues. V was trimmed by 1 base and J by 4 bases, leaving 22 bases between them. In DNA, the CDR3 is TGCGCCAGCAGTCAATTTCGTGCGATGGACCTGGCGGGCACTGAAGCTTTCTTT. Its translation: CASSQFRAMDLAGTEAFF.

This rearrangement joins TRBV23-1 to TRBJ1-2; perhaps TRBD1 as D (5 bases). TRBV23-1 counts as an open reading frame of uncertain function. The CDR3 is made up of 13 amino acids. V was clipped by 7 bases and J by 4 bases, with 13 bases between them. The CDR3 sequence: CASTFRVGYGYTF. The DNA of the CDR3 is TGCGCCAGCACTTTCAGGGTGGGCTATGGCTACACCTTC.

The chain joins TRBV27 to TRBJ2-2; TRBD1 matches 8 bases. V was clipped by 0 bases and J by 11 bases; unmatched bases: 8. CDR3 length: 15 amino acids. The V gene's germline CDR1 is MNHEY and CDR2 SMNVEV (reference sequence). The CDR3 sequence: CASSLSPAGGRELFF. The CDR3 bases are TGTGCCAGCAGTTTATCCCCCGCAGGGGGCAGAGAGCTGTTTTTT.

The J gene is TRBJ2-6, the V gene TRBV6-5; D unresolved. Trimming pared 6 bases from V and 4 bases from J, leaving 4 bases between. Germline V gene sequence: CDR1 MNHEY, CDR2 SVGAGI. This CDR3 has 12 amino acids. CDR3 nucleotide sequence: TGTGCCAGCAGGACAGGGGCCAACGTCCTGACTTTC. Translating it yields CASRTGANVLTF.

The genes are TRBV4-1 and TRBJ1-1, with D perhaps matching TRBD1 (5 bases). The CDR3 has 13 amino acids. The germline V gene has CDR1 MGHRA and CDR2 YSYEKL. The V gene lost 0 bases and the J gene lost 10 bases, with 12 bases spanning the gap. The CDR3 coding sequence is TGCGCCAGCAGCCAAGACAGGGTGAAAGGAGCTTTCTTT. Protein sequence: CASSQDRVKGAFF.

V and J are TRBV5-6 and TRBJ1-5; 8 bases map to TRBD1. CDR3 length equals 18 residues. Losses at the gene ends were 10 bases for V and 2 bases for J; bases not matched to a gene: 20. Germline V gene sequence: CDR1 SGHDT, CDR2 YYEEEE. The CDR3 DNA is TGTGCCCCCCAAAAGCCGGACAGGGTAAGTATTGGCAATCAGCCCCAGCATTTT. Translated, it gives CAPQKPDRVSIGNQPQHF. The whole variable domain, remainder taken from reference TRBV5-6 and TRBJ1-5, is DAGVTQSPTHLIKTRGQQVTLRCSPKSGHDTVSWYQQALGQGPQFIFQYYEEEERQRGNFPDRFSGHQFPNYSSELNVNALLLGDSALYLCAPQKPDRVSIGNQPQHFGDGTRLSIL.

Only a few counts were recorded for this clone. The chain employs TRBV6-6 and TRBJ1-3; D possibly corresponds to TRBD1 (6 bases). This CDR3 contains 14 residues. The V and J ends lost 2 bases and 7 bases respectively, with 12 bases between them. The germline V gene encodes CDR1 MNHNY and CDR2 SVGAGI (reference sequence). In DNA, the CDR3 is TGTGCCAGCAGTTACGAGGGCCAGGGGAACACCATATATTTT. This encodes CASSYEGQGNTIYF.

This clone was recorded once. This chain connects TRBV5-5 to TRBJ2-7; tentatively, D is TRBD2 (5 bases). The length of the CDR3 is 15 residues. Trimming took 4 bases from V and 7 from J, leaving 21 bases between them. Germline loops: CDR1 SGHKS, CDR2 YYEKEE (reference sequence). For the CDR3, the DNA is TGTGCCAGCAGCCCAGAACCCCTCGGGGAGAGGGAGCAGTACTTC. This codes for CASSPEPLGEREQYF. Complete variable domain (other parts from reference TRBV5-5 and TRBJ2-7): DAGVTQSPTHLIKTRGQQVTLRCSPISGHKSVSWYQQVLGQGPQFIFQYYEKEERGRGNFPDRFSARQFPNYSSELNVNALLLGDSALYLCASSPEPLGEREQYFGPGTRLTVT.

The chain is built from TRBV13 and TRBJ1-2, with a tentative D call TRBD1 (6 bases). This CDR3 comprises 16 residues. Trimming left V 5 bases short and J 4 bases short, with 20 bases between. Germline CDR1 reads PRHDT; CDR2 reads FYEKMQ (reference sequence). CDR3 in DNA: TGTGCCAGCAGCCTAAAGTACCACAGGGATGGCTATGGCTACACCTTC. It is translated as CASSLKYHRDGYGYTF.

Only a few counts were recorded for this clone. The genes are TRBV28 and TRBJ1-2, with D unclear. The CDR3 extends over 16 amino acids. Germline values: CDR1 MDHEN, CDR2 SYDVKM. The V and J ends lost 1 base and 6 bases respectively, with 18 bases between them. The CDR3 DNA reads as TGTGCCAGCAGTTTATCTTTCTCCGGGAACCGTCATGGCTACACCTTC. Translation: CASSLSFSGNRHGYTF.

The chain uses TRBV7-3 and TRBJ1-2, with a weak D call TRBD1 (6 bases). Deletions cut 0 bases from V and 4 bases from J, with 12 bases between. Per the germline V gene, CDR1 is SGHTA and CDR2 is FQGTGA. This CDR3 region has 15 residues. The CDR3 protein is CASSLTPGESYGYTF. Written as DNA, the CDR3 is TGTGCCAGCAGCTTAACCCCAGGGGAAAGCTATGGCTACACCTTC.

The chain employs TRBV6-1 and TRBJ1-2; D is ambiguous. The V end lost 1 base, the J end lost 5 bases, and 11 bases lay between the germline ends. The CDR3 runs to 14 residues. CDR1 and CDR2 (germline): MNHNS, SASEGT. The CDR3 coding sequence is TGTGCCAGCAGTGAAGAGGTCAGGTTTTATGGCTACACCTTC. This encodes CASSEEVRFYGYTF.

The V call is TRBV6-5, the J call TRBJ2-7, with 7 bases matching TRBD1. CDR3 length: 14 residues. CDR1 is MNHEY, CDR2 SVGAGI, per germline. V lost 4 bases, J lost 6 bases, and 9 bases stayed unmatched. The chain's CDR3 is CASSFGDRVGEQYF. The CDR3, as DNA: TGTGCCAGCAGTTTCGGCGACAGGGTAGGCGAGCAGTACTTC.

The rearrangement uses TRBV5-6 and TRBJ2-5, with TRBD2 matching 10 bases. CDR1 and CDR2 (germline): SGHDT, YYEEEE. After removal of 2 bases from V and 5 bases from J, the junction contained 6 bases not matched to a gene. The CDR3 is 15 residues long. Written as DNA, the CDR3 is TGTGCCAGCAGCTTAAGCGGGGGGGCCGCGGAGACCCAGTACTTC. This encodes CASSLSGGAAETQYF.

This clone was found once. This chain joins TRBV2 and TRBJ2-7; D ambiguous. V was shortened by 6 bases and J by 4 bases, with 7 bases between the two germline ends. This CDR3 has 11 residues. Germline CDR1 is SNHLY and CDR2 is FYNNEI. This CDR3 reads CASSVPYEQYF. In nucleotides, the CDR3 is TGTGCCAGCAGCGTCCCTTACGAGCAGTACTTC.

The chain links TRBV4-2 to TRBJ2-7; a possible D gene is TRBD1 (6 bases). The CDR3 is 16 amino acids. Germline V gene data show CDR1 as LGHNA and CDR2 as YNFKEQ. Trimming left V 0 bases short and J 4 bases short, with 16 bases between. CDR3 sequence: CASSQDTTGRRYEQYF. The CDR3 DNA follows: TGTGCCAGCAGCCAAGATACCACAGGGAGAAGGTACGAGCAGTACTTC.

V and J are TRBV4-2 and TRBJ1-1; D possibly corresponds to TRBD1 (5 bases). Trimming stripped 2 bases from V and 7 bases from J, with 26 bases between. This CDR3 spans 18 amino acids. Per the germline V gene, CDR1 is LGHNA and CDR2 is YNFKEQ. Written as DNA, the CDR3 is TGTGCCAGCAGCCAAAGGGGTCCGCCGGGAAGGGGACTATATGAAGCTTTCTTT. It yields the protein CASSQRGPPGRGLYEAFF.

The chain employs TRBV11-2 and TRBJ1-3; perhaps TRBD1 as D (5 bases). Trimming left V 5 bases short and J 2 bases short, with 10 bases between. CDR1 and CDR2 from the germline V gene are SGHAT and FQNNGV. The CDR3 contains 14 residues. The CDR3 sequence is CASSPGTPGNTIYF. As DNA, the CDR3 is TGTGCCAGCAGCCCGGGGACTCCTGGAAACACCATATATTTT.

J is TRBJ1-6 and V is TRBV18; 7 bases are a match to TRBD1. Germline CDR1 reads KGHSH; CDR2 reads LQKENI. The CDR3 sequence is 16 residues long. Trimming at V came to 6 bases and at J to 6 bases, leaving 11 bases not matched to a gene. The CDR3 sequence: CASSAKGAKGNSPLHF. CDR3 DNA: TGTGCCAGCTCCGCCAAGGGGGCGAAGGGTAATTCACCCCTCCACTTT.

CDR3 in amino acids: CASSWPLAGVYNEQFF. The CDR3 DNA reads as TGTGCCAGCAGCTGGCCACTAGCGGGGGTTTACAATGAGCAGTTCTTC. This rearrangement joins TRBV7-2 to TRBJ2-1; 11 bases are shared with TRBD2. The CDR3 has 16 amino acids. Trimming cost V 4 bases and J 4 bases; bases outside gene matches: 6. CDR1 is SGHTA, CDR2 FQGNSA, per germline.

The rearrangement links TRBV27 to TRBJ2-1, with D perhaps TRBD2 (6 bases). The germline V gene has CDR1 MNHEY and CDR2 SMNVEV (reference sequence). CDR3 length: 13 residues. V lost 5 bases and J lost 12, with 17 bases in between. The CDR3 loop reads CASSNQRGTVQFF. DNA for the CDR3: TGTGCCAGCAGTAACCAACGGGGGACCGTGCAGTTCTTC.

The rearrangement links TRBV6-5 to TRBJ2-1, with 9 bases aligning to TRBD2. V trimming: 3 bases; J trimming: 0 bases; junction bases outside the gene matches: 3. The germline V gene encodes CDR1 MNHEY and CDR2 SVGAGI. This CDR3 has 16 amino acids. For the CDR3, the DNA is TGTGCCAGCAGTTATGCGGGGGGGGCCTCCTACAATGAGCAGTTCTTC. Residues: CASSYAGGASYNEQFF.

V is TRBV2 and J is TRBJ1-2; tentatively, D is TRBD1 (5 bases). V was clipped by 2 bases and J by 6 bases, with 13 bases between them. From germline, CDR1 is SNHLY and CDR2 FYNNEI. CDR3 length: 14 amino acids. This CDR3 is CASSERGVGNGYTF. Here the CDR3 DNA reads TGTGCCAGCAGTGAACGGGGGGTAGGGAATGGCTACACCTTC. Together with reference TRBV2 and TRBJ1-2, the CDR3 gives the full variable domain: EPEVTQTPSHQVTQMGQEVILRCVPISNHLYFYWYRQILGQKVEFLVSFYNNEISEKSEIFDDQFSVERPDGSNFTLKIRSTKLEDSAMYFCASSERGVGNGYTFGSGTRLTVV.